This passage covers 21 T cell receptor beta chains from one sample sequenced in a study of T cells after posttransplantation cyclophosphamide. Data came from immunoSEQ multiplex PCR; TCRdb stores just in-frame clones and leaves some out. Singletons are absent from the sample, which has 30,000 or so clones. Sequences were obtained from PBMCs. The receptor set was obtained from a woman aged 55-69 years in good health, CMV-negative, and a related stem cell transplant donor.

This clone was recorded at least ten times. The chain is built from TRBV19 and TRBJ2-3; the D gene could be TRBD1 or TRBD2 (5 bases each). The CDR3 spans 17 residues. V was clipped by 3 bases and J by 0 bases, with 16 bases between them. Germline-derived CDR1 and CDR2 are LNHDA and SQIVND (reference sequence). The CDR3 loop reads CASSIEPGRFSTDTQYF. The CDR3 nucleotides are TGTGCCAGTAGTATCGAGCCAGGGAGATTTAGCACAGATACGCAGTATTTT.

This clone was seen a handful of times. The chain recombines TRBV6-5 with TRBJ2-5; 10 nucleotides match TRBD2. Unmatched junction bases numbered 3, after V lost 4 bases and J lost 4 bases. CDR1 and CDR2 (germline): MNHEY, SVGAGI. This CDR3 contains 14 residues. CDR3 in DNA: TGTGCCAGCAGTTTTAGCGGGAGGAGAGAGACCCAGTACTTC. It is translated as CASSFSGRRETQYF.

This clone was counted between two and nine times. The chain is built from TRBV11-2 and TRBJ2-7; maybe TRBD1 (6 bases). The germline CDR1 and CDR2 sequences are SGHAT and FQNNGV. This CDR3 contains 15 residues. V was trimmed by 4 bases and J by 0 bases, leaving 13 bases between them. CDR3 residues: CASSSGQLSSYEQYF. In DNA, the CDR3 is TGTGCCAGCAGCTCCGGACAGTTGAGCTCCTACGAGCAGTACTTC.

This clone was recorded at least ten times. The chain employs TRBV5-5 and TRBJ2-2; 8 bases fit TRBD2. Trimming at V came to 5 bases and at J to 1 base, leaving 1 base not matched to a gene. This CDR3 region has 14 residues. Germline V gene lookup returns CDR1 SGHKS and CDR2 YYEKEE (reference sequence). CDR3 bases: TGTGCCAGCAGACTAGCGGTGAACACCGGGGAGCTGTTTTTT. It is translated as CASRLAVNTGELFF.

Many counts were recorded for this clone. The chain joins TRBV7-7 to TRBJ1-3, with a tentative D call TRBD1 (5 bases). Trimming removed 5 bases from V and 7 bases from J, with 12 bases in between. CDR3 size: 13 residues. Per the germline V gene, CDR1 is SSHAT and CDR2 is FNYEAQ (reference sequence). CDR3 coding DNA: TGTGCCAGCAGCCGAGGGGTAGGGAACACCATATATTTT. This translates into CASSRGVGNTIYF. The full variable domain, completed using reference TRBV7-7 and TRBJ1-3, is GAGVSQSPRYKVTKRGQDVTLRCDPISSHATLYWYQQALGQGPEFLTYFNYEAQPDKSGLPSDRFSAERPEGSISTLTIQRTEQRDSAMYRCASSRGVGNTIYFGEGSWLTVV.

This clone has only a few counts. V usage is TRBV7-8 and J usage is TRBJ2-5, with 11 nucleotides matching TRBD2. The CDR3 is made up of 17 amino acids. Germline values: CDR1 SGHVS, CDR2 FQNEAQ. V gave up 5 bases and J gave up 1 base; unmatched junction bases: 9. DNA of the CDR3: TGTGCCAGCAGCCCGGGGACTAGCGGAGTCTTCCAAGAGACCCAGTACTTC. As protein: CASSPGTSGVFQETQYF.

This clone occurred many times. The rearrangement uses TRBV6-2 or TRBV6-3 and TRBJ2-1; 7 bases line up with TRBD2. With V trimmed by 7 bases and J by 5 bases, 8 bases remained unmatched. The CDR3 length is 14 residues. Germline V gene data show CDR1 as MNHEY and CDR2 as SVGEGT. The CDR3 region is CASTEPGGDNEQFF. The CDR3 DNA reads TGTGCCAGCACCGAACCGGGGGGAGACAATGAGCAGTTCTTC.

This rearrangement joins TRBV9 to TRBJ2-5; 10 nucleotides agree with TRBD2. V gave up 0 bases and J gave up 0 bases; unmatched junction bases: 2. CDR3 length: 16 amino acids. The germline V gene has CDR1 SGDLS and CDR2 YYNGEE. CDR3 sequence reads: CASSVVGLADQETQYF. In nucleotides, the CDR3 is TGTGCCAGCAGCGTAGTAGGACTAGCGGACCAAGAGACCCAGTACTTC.

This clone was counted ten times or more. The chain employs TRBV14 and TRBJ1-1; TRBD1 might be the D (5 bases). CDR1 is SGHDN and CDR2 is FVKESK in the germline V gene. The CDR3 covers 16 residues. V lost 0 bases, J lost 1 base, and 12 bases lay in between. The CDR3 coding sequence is TGTGCCAGCAGCCAAGATGGCGGGGCCCCGAACACTGAAGCTTTCTTT. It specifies CASSQDGGAPNTEAFF.

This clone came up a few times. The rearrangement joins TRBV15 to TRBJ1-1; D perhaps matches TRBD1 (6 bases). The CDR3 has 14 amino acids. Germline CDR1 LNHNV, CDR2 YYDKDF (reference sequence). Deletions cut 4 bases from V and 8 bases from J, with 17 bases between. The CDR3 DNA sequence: TGTGCCACCAGCATACGGGACAAGGCGGGAGAAGCTTTCTTT. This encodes CATSIRDKAGEAFF.

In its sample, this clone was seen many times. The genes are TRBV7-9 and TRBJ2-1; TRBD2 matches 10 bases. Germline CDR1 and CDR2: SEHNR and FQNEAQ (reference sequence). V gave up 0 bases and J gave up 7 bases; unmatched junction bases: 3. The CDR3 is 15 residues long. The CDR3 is CASSLAASGSNEQFF. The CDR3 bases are TGTGCCAGCAGCTTAGCGGCTAGCGGGAGTAATGAGCAGTTCTTC.

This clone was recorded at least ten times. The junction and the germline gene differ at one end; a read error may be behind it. This chain's CDR3 is CASSRLGLAGGPITSFEQYF. The CDR3 DNA reads TGCGCCAGCAGCCGGTTGGGACTAGCGGGAGGGCCGATAACTTCCTTCGAGCAGTACTTC. The chain couples TRBV4-1 to TRBJ2-7; TRBD2 agrees at 16 bases. Looked up from germline, CDR1 is MGHRA and CDR2 is YSYEKL. This CDR3 has 20 residues.

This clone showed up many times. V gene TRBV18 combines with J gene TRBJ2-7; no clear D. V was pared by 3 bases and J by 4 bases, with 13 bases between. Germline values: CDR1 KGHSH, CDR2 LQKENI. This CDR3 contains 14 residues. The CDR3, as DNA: TGTGCCAGCTCACCCGCACACCCCATGTACGAGCAGTACTTC. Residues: CASSPAHPMYEQYF. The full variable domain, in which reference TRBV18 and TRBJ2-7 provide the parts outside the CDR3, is NAGVMQNPRHLVRRRGQEARLRCSPMKGHSHVYWYRQLPEEGLKFMVYLQKENIIDESGMPKERFSAEFPKEGPSILRIQQVVRGDSAAYFCASSPAHPMYEQYFGPGTRLTVT.

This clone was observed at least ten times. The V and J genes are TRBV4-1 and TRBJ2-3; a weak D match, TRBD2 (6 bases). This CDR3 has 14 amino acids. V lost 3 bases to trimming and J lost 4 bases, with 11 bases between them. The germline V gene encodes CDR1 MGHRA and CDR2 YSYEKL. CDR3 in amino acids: CASSQRGLADTQYF. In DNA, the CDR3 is TGCGCCAGCAGCCAGCGGGGATTAGCAGATACGCAGTATTTT.

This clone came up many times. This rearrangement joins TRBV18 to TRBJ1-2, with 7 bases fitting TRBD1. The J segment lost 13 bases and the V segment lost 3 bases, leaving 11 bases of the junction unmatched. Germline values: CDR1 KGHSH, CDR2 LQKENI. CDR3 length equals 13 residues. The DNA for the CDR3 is TGTGCCAGCTCACCCCGACAGGAAACAGGGGCCACCTTC. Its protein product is CASSPRQETGATF.

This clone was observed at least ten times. As DNA, the CDR3 is TGTGCCAGCACCCTAGCGGGGGGTAACAATGAGCAGTTCTTC. Translation gives CASTLAGGNNEQFF. This chain links TRBV12-3 or TRBV12-4 with TRBJ2-1, with TRBD2 matching over 11 bases. This CDR3 has 14 amino acids. V dropped 7 bases and J dropped 5; count of bases not matched to a gene: 4.

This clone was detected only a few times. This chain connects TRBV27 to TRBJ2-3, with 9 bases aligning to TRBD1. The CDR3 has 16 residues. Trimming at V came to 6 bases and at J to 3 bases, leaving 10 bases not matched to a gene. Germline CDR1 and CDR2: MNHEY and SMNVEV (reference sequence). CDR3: CASSPIGTGWTDTQYF. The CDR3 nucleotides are TGTGCCAGCAGCCCCATTGGGACAGGGTGGACAGATACGCAGTATTTT.

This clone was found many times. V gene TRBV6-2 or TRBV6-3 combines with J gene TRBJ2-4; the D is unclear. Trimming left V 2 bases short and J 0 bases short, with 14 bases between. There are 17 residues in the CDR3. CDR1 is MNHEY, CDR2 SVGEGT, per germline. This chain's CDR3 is CASSYGLGSLAKNIQYF. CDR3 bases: TGTGCCAGCAGTTACGGATTGGGCAGTCTAGCCAAAAACATTCAGTACTTC.

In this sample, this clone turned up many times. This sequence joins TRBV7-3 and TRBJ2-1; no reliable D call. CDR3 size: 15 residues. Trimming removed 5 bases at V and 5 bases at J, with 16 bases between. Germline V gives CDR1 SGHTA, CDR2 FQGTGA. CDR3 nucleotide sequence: TGTGCCAGCAGCCCGGCAGGTCCTGGAAACAATGAGCAGTTCTTC. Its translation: CASSPAGPGNNEQFF. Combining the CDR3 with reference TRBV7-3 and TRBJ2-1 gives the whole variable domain GAGVSQTPSNKVTEKGKYVELRCDPISGHTALYWYRQSLGQGPEFLIYFQGTGAADDSGLPNDRFFAVRPEGSVSTLKIQRTERGDSAVYLCASSPAGPGNNEQFFGPGTRLTVL.

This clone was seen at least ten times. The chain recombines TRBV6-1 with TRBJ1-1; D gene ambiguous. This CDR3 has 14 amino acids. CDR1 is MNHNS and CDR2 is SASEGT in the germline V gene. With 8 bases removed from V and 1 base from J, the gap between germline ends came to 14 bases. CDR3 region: CASPPSLWNTEAFF. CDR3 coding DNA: TGTGCCAGCCCTCCATCACTGTGGAACACTGAAGCTTTCTTT.

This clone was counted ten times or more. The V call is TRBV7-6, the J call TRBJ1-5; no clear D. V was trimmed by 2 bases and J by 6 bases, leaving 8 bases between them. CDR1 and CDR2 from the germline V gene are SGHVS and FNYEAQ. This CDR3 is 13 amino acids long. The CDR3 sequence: CASSLSSLQPQHF. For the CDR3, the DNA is TGTGCCAGCAGCTTATCCAGTCTTCAGCCCCAGCATTTT. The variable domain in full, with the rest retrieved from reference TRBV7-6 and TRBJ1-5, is GAGVSQSPRYKVTKRGQDVALRCDPISGHVSLYWYRQALGQGPEFLTYFNYEAQQDKSGLPNDRFSAERPEGSISTLTIQRTEQRDSAMYRCASSLSSLQPQHFGDGTRLSIL.